Listed below are T cell receptor beta chains from one sample, sequenced in a study of Ad26.COV2.S vaccination and SARS-CoV-2 variants. Generated by immunoSEQ multiplex PCR, the TCRdb table keeps only in-frame clones and is missing some. The table includes more than 120,000 clones, about nine tenths detected once. The sequencing used peripheral blood, collected after recovery from COVID-19. These receptors all stem from a human donor who had recovered from COVID-19. Both conserved end residues are part of each CDR3. Fields, in order: V gene, J gene, clone size, D gene, CDR3 protein, CDR3 DNA. The D gene is left open where the match is weak. Clone size is given for some rows only: seen once, a few or many times, or a class if the clone is expanded.

>TRBV4-3|TRBJ2-7|-|TRBD1
CASSQGWTGYIYAYEQYF
TGCGCCAGCAGCCAAGGGTGGACAGGTTACATTTATGCCTACGAGCAGTACTTC
>TRBV7-2|TRBJ2-7|-|-
CASSLDRSYEQYF
TGTGCCAGCAGCTTAGACAGGTCCTACGAGCAGTACTTC
>TRBV19|TRBJ1-6|-|-
CASSETESPYNSPLHF
TGTGCCAGTAGTGAGACAGAGTCGCCCTATAATTCACCCCTCCACTTT
>TRBV6-5|TRBJ2-2|-|TRBD1
CASRRGPDTGELFF
TGTGCCAGCAGGAGGGGGCCGGACACCGGGGAGCTGTTTTTT
>TRBV7-9|TRBJ2-3|-|TRBD1
CASSASDRGTDTQYF
TGTGCCAGCAGCGCTTCGGACAGGGGGACAGATACGCAGTATTTT
>TRBV6-4|TRBJ1-5|-|-
CASSAGAAQPQHF
TGTGCCAGCAGTGCAGGGGCGGCTCAGCCCCAGCATTTT
>TRBV10-2|TRBJ2-7|-|-
CASGEYEQYF
TGCGCCAGCGGGGAATACGAGCAGTACTTC
>TRBV19|TRBJ2-3|-|TRBD1
CASRYRGLEDTQYF
TGTGCCAGTAGGTACAGGGGGCTAGAAGATACGCAGTATTTT
>TRBV7-9|TRBJ2-7|-|TRBD2
CASSLGRGTGYEQYF
TGTGCCAGCAGCTTAGGGCGGGGGACCGGGTACGAGCAGTACTTC
>TRBV27|TRBJ1-6|-|-
CASSSTGSTSPLHF
TGTGCCAGCAGTTCAACAGGGTCCACTTCACCCCTCCACTTT
>TRBV12-3/TRBV12-4|TRBJ1-1|-|-
CASSYDKNTEAFF
TGTGCCAGCAGCTACGACAAGAACACTGAAGCTTTCTTT
>TRBV9|TRBJ2-5|-|-
CASSVVRAQETQYF
TGTGCCAGCAGCGTAGTGAGGGCCCAAGAGACCCAGTACTTC
>TRBV7-9|TRBJ1-5|-|-
CASSSGRPDVQPQHF
TGTGCCAGCAGCTCAGGACGTCCGGACGTACAGCCCCAGCATTTT
>TRBV13|TRBJ1-1|few|TRBD1
CASRPDRESTEAFF
TGTGCCAGCAGACCCGACAGGGAAAGCACTGAAGCTTTCTTT
>TRBV5-6|TRBJ1-4|-|-
CASSSRTTNEKLFF
TGTGCCAGCAGCTCCAGAACAACTAATGAAAAACTGTTTTTT
>TRBV28|TRBJ1-1|-|-
CASSYPGQRGTEAFF
TGTGCCAGCAGCTACCCAGGGCAGCGAGGCACTGAAGCTTTCTTT
>TRBV6-1|TRBJ1-2|few|-
CASSEWAGANYGYTF
TGTGCCAGCAGTGAGTGGGCAGGAGCTAACTATGGCTACACCTTC
>TRBV11-2|TRBJ1-5|-|-
CASSLDRERGPSSQPQHF
TGTGCCAGCAGCTTAGATCGGGAGAGGGGCCCGTCCTCCCAGCCCCAGCATTTT
>TRBV7-9|TRBJ1-5|once|TRBD1
CASSPGGQYQPQHF
TGTGCCAGCAGCCCGGGGGGACAGTATCAGCCCCAGCATTTT
>TRBV6-1|TRBJ1-2|-|TRBD1
CASREGQGMSGYTF
TGTGCCAGCAGGGAAGGACAGGGGATGAGTGGCTACACCTTC
>TRBV9|TRBJ2-5|-|-
CASSVDLGETQYF
TGTGCCAGCAGCGTCGACCTGGGGGAGACCCAGTACTTC
>TRBV4-1|TRBJ1-4|-|-
CASSQWTGEKLFF
TGCGCCAGCAGCCAGTGGACGGGCGAAAAACTGTTTTTT
>TRBV7-9|TRBJ1-4|-|-
CASSPAVRGKTNEKLFF
TGTGCCAGCAGCCCCGCGGTACGGGGGAAGACTAATGAAAAACTGTTTTTT
>TRBV18|TRBJ1-5|-|-
CASSPSNPYGNQPQHF
TGTGCCAGCTCACCTAGCAACCCATATGGGAATCAGCCCCAGCATTTT
>TRBV18|TRBJ2-3|-|-
CASSVPSTDTQYF
TGTGCCAGCTCAGTTCCTAGCACAGATACGCAGTATTTT
>TRBV29-1|TRBJ2-5|-|-
CSVVGGPVQETQYF
TGCAGCGTTGTCGGGGGGCCGGTACAAGAGACCCAGTACTTC
>TRBV24-1|TRBJ2-5|-|TRBD2
CATSDVGLATQETQYF
TGTGCCACCAGTGATGTGGGACTAGCGACTCAAGAGACCCAGTACTTC
>TRBV14|TRBJ2-2|-|-
CASSHVTGTNTGELFF
TGTGCCAGCAGCCACGTCACAGGGACGAACACCGGGGAGCTGTTTTTT
>TRBV28|TRBJ2-5|once|-
CASRQPGRLETQYF
TGTGCCAGCCGACAACCAGGGAGACTAGAGACCCAGTACTTC
>TRBV6-2/TRBV6-3|TRBJ1-2|once|TRBD1
CASSLWTGHGYTF
TGTGCCAGCAGTTTATGGACAGGTCATGGCTACACCTTC
>TRBV7-2|TRBJ2-1|-|TRBD1
CASSLGQGSNEQFF
TGTGCCAGCAGCCTAGGACAGGGTTCCAATGAGCAGTTCTTC
>TRBV18|TRBJ1-1|-|-
CASSPVEQMNTEAFF
TGTGCCAGCTCACCCGTGGAGCAGATGAACACTGAAGCTTTCTTT
>TRBV5-1|TRBJ2-1|-|TRBD1
CASSLGTGGSNEQFF
TGCGCCAGCAGCTTGGGGACAGGGGGCTCAAATGAGCAGTTCTTC
>TRBV5-4|TRBJ1-2|-|-
CASSLGRVPHGYTF
TGTGCCAGCAGCTTGGGTAGGGTTCCACATGGCTACACCTTC
>TRBV19|TRBJ2-5|-|TRBD1
CASSMGGQGIRETQYF
TGTGCCAGTAGTATGGGAGGACAGGGGATTCGAGAGACCCAGTACTTC
>TRBV7-7|TRBJ2-5|-|-
CASSLGGIETQYF
TGTGCTAGCAGCTTAGGGGGAATAGAGACCCAGTACTTC
>TRBV28|TRBJ1-1|-|-
CASSSQGSPNTEAFF
TGTGCCAGCAGTTCCCAGGGAAGCCCGAACACTGAAGCTTTCTTT
>TRBV7-2|TRBJ2-7|-|-
CASRQASSYEQYF
TGTGCCAGCAGACAGGCAAGCTCCTACGAGCAGTACTTC
>TRBV5-1|TRBJ2-7|-|TRBD1
CASSLGQGVTAEQYF
TGCGCCAGCAGCTTGGGACAGGGGGTTACCGCCGAGCAGTACTTC
>TRBV7-2|TRBJ1-4|-|-
CASSPGSSEKLFF
TGTGCCAGCAGCCCAGGTTCCTCTGAAAAACTGTTTTTT
>TRBV19|TRBJ1-1|-|-
CASSDFLTEAFF
TGTGCCAGTAGTGATTTTCTAACTGAAGCTTTCTTT
>TRBV6-1|TRBJ1-6|-|-
CASSEGYSPLHF
TGTGCCAGCAGTGAAGGCTATTCACCCCTCCACTTT
>TRBV3-1/TRBV3-2|TRBJ2-2|-|-
CASSPLRGYGELFF
TGTGCCAGCAGCCCACTCAGGGGATACGGGGAGCTGTTTTTT